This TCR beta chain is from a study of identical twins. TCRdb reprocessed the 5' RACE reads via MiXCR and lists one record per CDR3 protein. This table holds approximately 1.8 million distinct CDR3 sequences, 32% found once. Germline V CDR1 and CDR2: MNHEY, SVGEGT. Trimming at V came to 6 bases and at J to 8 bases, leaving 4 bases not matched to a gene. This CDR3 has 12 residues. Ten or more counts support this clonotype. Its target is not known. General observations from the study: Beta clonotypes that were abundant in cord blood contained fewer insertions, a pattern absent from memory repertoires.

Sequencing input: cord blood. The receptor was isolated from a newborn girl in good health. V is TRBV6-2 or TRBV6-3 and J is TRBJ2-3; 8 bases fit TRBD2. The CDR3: CASSYSGGTQYF. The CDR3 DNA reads TGTGCCAGCAGCTACAGCGGGGGTACGCAGTATTTT.